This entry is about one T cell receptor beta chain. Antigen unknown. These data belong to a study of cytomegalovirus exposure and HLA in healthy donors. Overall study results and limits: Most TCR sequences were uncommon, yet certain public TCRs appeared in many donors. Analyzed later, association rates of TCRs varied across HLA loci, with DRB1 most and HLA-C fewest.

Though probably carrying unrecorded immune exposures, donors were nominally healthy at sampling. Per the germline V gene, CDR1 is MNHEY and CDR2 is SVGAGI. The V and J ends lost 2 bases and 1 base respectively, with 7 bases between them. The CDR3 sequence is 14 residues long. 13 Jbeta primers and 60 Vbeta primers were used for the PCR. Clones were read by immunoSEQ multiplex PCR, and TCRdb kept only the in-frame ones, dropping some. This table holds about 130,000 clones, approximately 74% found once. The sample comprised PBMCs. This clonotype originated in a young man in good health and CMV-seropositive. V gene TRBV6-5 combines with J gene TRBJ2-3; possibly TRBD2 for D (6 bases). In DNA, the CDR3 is TGTGCCAGCAGTTACGGGACTCGCACAGATACGCAGTATTTT. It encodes CASSYGTRTDTQYF.